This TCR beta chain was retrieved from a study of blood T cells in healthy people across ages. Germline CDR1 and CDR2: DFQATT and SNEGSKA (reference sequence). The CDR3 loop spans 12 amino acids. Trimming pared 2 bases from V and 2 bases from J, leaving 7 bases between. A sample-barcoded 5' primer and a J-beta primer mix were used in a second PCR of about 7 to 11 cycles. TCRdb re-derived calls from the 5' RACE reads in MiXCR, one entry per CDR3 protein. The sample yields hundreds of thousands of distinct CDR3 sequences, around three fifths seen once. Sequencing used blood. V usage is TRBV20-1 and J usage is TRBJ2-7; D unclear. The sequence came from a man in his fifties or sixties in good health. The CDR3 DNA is TGCAGTGCTAGACCTGAAGCCTACGAGCAGTACTTC. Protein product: CSARPEAYEQYF.